Following are 14 T cell receptor beta chains from one sample sequenced in a study of T cells in Graves' hyperthyroidism and ophthalmopathy. RNA transcripts provided the source from which TCR beta CDR3 regions were amplified. First-round RT-PCR with HTBI primers amplified the TCR CDR3 region. TCRdb fed the multiplex PCR reads into MiXCR, producing one record per CDR3 protein. The table records about 300,000 distinct CDR3 sequences, about 19% of them present only once. Sequenced sample: blood. These receptors were obtained from a man aged 45-65 years with Graves' ophthalmopathy.

This clonotype was recorded at least ten times. The chain combines TRBV4-1 with TRBJ1-1; TRBD1 might be the D (6 bases). V shed 3 bases and J shed 9 bases, with 17 bases lying between them. The CDR3 spans 14 residues. CDR1 MGHRA and CDR2 YSYEKL come from the germline V gene. The CDR3 coding sequence is TGCGCCAGCAGCCACGTTCAGGACAGCGTAAAAGCTTTCTTT. Translated: CASSHVQDSVKAFF.

Many counts were recorded for this clonotype. This chain joins TRBV11-2 and TRBJ2-3; D uncertain. Germline loops: CDR1 SGHAT, CDR2 FQNNGV. Trimming took 2 bases from V and 0 from J, leaving 6 bases between them. The CDR3 extends over 14 amino acids. CDR3 coding DNA: TGTGCCAGCAGCTTAACCCCCAGCACAGATACGCAGTATTTT. Translating it yields CASSLTPSTDTQYF. The variable domain in full, completed from reference TRBV11-2 and TRBJ2-3, reads EAGVAQSPRYKIIEKRQSVAFWCNPISGHATLYWYQQILGQGPKLLIQFQNNGVVDDSQLPKDRFSAERLKGVDSTLKIQPAKLEDSAVYLCASSLTPSTDTQYFGPGTRLTVL.

This clonotype showed up many times. V usage is TRBV2 and J usage is TRBJ1-2, with 8 bases identical to TRBD1. CDR3 length: 13 residues. Germline V gene lookup returns CDR1 SNHLY and CDR2 FYNNEI. Losses at the gene ends were 7 bases for V and 3 bases for J; bases not matched to a gene: 4. The CDR3 protein is CASILDRDYGYTF. CDR3 in DNA: TGTGCCAGCATCCTGGACAGGGACTATGGCTACACCTTC.

This clonotype appeared a single time. The CDR3 sequence is CASSSTGDPGVYEQYF. CDR3 coding DNA: TGTGCCAGCAGCTCCACCGGGGACCCCGGGGTCTACGAGCAGTACTTC. The chain links TRBV13 to TRBJ2-7, with D possibly called TRBD1 or TRBD2 (5 bases each). This CDR3 has 16 residues. Germline-derived CDR1 and CDR2 are PRHDT and FYEKMQ (reference sequence). V was cut by 4 bases and J by 3 bases, with 19 bases left in between. Based on the CDR3 plus reference TRBV13 and TRBJ2-7, the full variable domain is AAGVIQSPRHLIKEKRETATLKCYPIPRHDTVYWYQQGPGQDPQFLISFYEKMQSDKGSIPDRFSAQQFSDYHSELNMSSLELGDSALYFCASSSTGDPGVYEQYFGPGTRLTVT.

Many counts were recorded for this clonotype. The chain recombines TRBV2 with TRBJ2-5; D uncertain. Looked up from germline, CDR1 is SNHLY and CDR2 is FYNNEI. The CDR3 extends over 14 amino acids. The V end was cut by 1 base, the J end by 5 bases, with 11 bases between. The CDR3 DNA is TGTGCCAGCAGTGAAGGGGTGGCGTTGGAGACCCAGTACTTC. Its translation: CASSEGVALETQYF.

This clonotype was detected many times. This chain links TRBV11-3 with TRBJ2-1, with 11 bases fitting TRBD1. Germline lookup yields CDR1 SGHNT and CDR2 YENEEA. Trimming removed 5 bases from V and 7 bases from J; junction bases left unmatched: 7. The CDR3 sequence is 15 residues long. CDR3 loop: CASSTGTGGRNEQFF. The CDR3 DNA sequence: TGTGCCAGCAGCACCGGGACAGGGGGACGGAATGAGCAGTTCTTC.

This clonotype was recorded many times. V usage is TRBV20-1 and J usage is TRBJ1-4; D is unclear. V lost 5 bases, J lost 2 bases, and 6 bases lay in between. This CDR3 has 12 residues. Per the germline V gene, CDR1 is DFQATT and CDR2 is SNEGSKA (reference sequence). The CDR3 DNA is TGCAGTGCTCAAACGACTAATGAAAAACTGTTTTTT. It is translated as CSAQTTNEKLFF.

The chain recombines TRBV24-1 with TRBJ2-1; D possibly corresponds to TRBD1 (5 bases). The J call may be faulty, since TRBJ2-7 better matches the DNA end. The CDR3 extends over 15 amino acids. The germline gives CDR1 KGHDR, CDR2 SFDVKD. In DNA, the CDR3 is TGTGCCACCAGTGATTTCAGGGAACCCTACAATGAGCAGTACTTC. It yields the protein CATSDFREPYNEQYF.

This chain uses TRBV15 with TRBJ2-7; no clear D. V was cut by 0 bases and J by 5 bases, with 8 bases left in between. This CDR3 region has 13 residues. Germline CDR1 and CDR2: LNHNV and YYDKDF (reference sequence). In nucleotides, the CDR3 is TGTGCCACCAGCAGAGACCGGAAAGACGAGCAGTACTTC. Translation gives CATSRDRKDEQYF.

This clonotype showed up many times. The chain combines TRBV20-1 with TRBJ1-1, with a tentative D call TRBD1 (5 bases). This CDR3 region has 14 residues. Per germline, CDR1 DFQATT and CDR2 SNEGSKA (reference sequence). With 0 bases removed from V and 0 bases from J, the gap between germline ends came to 8 bases. The CDR3 DNA sequence: TGCAGTGCTAGAGACTTAGGGGTGAACACTGAAGCTTTCTTT. Translating it yields CSARDLGVNTEAFF.

This clonotype was seen ten or more times. This rearrangement joins TRBV28 to TRBJ2-5, with D possibly matching TRBD1 (6 bases). CDR1 is MDHEN and CDR2 is SYDVKM in the germline V gene. The V and J ends lost 4 bases and 3 bases respectively, with 12 bases between them. The CDR3 has 14 residues. The DNA for the CDR3 is TGTGCCAGCAGTTCCCTAGGGGACAAAGAGACCCAGTACTTC. Its protein is CASSSLGDKETQYF.

This sequence joins TRBV6-2 or TRBV6-3 and TRBJ1-5, with 8 bases that match TRBD1. The CDR3 consists of 16 residues. V shed 4 bases and J 7 bases; nucleotides not matched to a gene: 12. Germline V CDR1 and CDR2: MNHEY, SVGEGT. CDR3 coding DNA: TGTGCCAGCAGTTCCCCCACAGGGGGGAGGGGGCAGCCCCAGCATTTT. It is translated as CASSSPTGGRGQPQHF.

This clonotype was recorded many times. V usage is TRBV2 and J usage is TRBJ2-1, with D possibly being TRBD1 (6 bases). The CDR3 runs 15 residues. Germline V gene sequence: CDR1 SNHLY, CDR2 FYNNEI. The V end was cut by 3 bases, the J end by 2 bases, with 11 bases between. CDR3 loop: CASSEEQGTYNEQFF. As DNA, the CDR3 is TGTGCCAGCAGTGAGGAGCAGGGGACCTACAATGAGCAGTTCTTC.

This clonotype has just a few counts. The chain links TRBV29-1 to TRBJ2-7, with 8 bases lining up with TRBD2. CDR3 length: 14 residues. CDR1 and CDR2 (germline): SQVTM, ANQGSEA. V was clipped by 1 base and J by 6 bases; unmatched bases: 8. The CDR3 DNA reads TGCAGCGTTGAAGGGCGCGGGAGGTTGGGCGAGCAGTACTTC. Translation: CSVEGRGRLGEQYF.